The 21 T cell receptor beta chains given below trace back to one sample, sequenced in a study of vaccination and CD4 T cells after COVID-19. Sequence data for DNA of cultured CD4+ T cells were generated by the Oncomine TCR Beta short-read assay. TCRdb re-called the PCR reads with MiXCR, one entry per CDR3 protein. The data hold about 4,000 distinct CDR3 sequences, with less than 75% observed a single time. Documented treatment: approximately 9-day PBMC culture with coronavirus spike peptide pools or control peptides (ViraFEST assay). Before the COVID-19 pandemic (2011-2018), CD4+ T cells were obtained from the unexposed donor. No antigens are known for them. Sequenced sample: CD4+ T cells from blood, cultured in vitro. These receptor sequences come from a human donor in good health.

The chain recombines TRBV10-3 with TRBJ2-5; 9 bases are a match to TRBD1. CDR3 length equals 15 residues. Germline V lookup: CDR1 ENHRY, CDR2 SYGVKD. Losses at the gene ends were 9 bases for V and 1 base for J; bases not matched to a gene: 9. The CDR3 sequence is CAIKPGQGFQETQYF. The DNA of the CDR3 is TGTGCCATTAAACCGGGACAGGGTTTCCAAGAGACCCAGTACTTC.

This clonotype appeared a single time. The chain recombines TRBV7-2 with TRBJ2-3; D possibly corresponds to TRBD1 (6 bases). There are 18 residues in the CDR3. The V end was cut by 0 bases, the J end by 4 bases, with 20 bases between. CDR1 is SGHTA, CDR2 FQGNSA, per germline. CDR3: CASSLARTAFGVADTQYF. The CDR3 DNA reads as TGTGCCAGCAGCTTAGCGAGGACAGCATTCGGAGTCGCAGATACGCAGTATTTT.

This clonotype is judged medium-sized. V is TRBV2 and J is TRBJ2-5, with D maybe TRBD2 (5 bases). The germline V gene encodes CDR1 SNHLY and CDR2 FYNNEI. V dropped 10 bases and J dropped 5 bases, with 11 bases sitting between them. The CDR3 extends over 11 amino acids. The DNA for the CDR3 is TGTGCCATCCGGGGAATGGAGACCCAGTACTTC. Amino acid sequence: CAIRGMETQYF.

The chain links TRBV6-1 to TRBJ1-2; a possible D gene is TRBD1 (6 bases). Germline V gene lookup returns CDR1 MNHNS and CDR2 SASEGT. The CDR3 runs to 11 residues. Trimming stripped 6 bases from V and 11 bases from J, with 13 bases between. The CDR3 loop is CASSPGQKYTF. CDR3 nucleotide sequence: TGTGCCAGCAGCCCCGGACAGAAATACACCTTC.

The chain uses TRBV19 and TRBJ2-4, with 9 nucleotides matching TRBD1. The CDR3 length is 14 residues. Trimming removed 9 bases from V and 6 bases from J; junction bases left unmatched: 9. Germline V gene sequence: CDR1 LNHDA, CDR2 SQIVND (reference sequence). The CDR3 DNA sequence: TGTGCCAGCATACCGGGACAGGGAATAAACATTCAGTACTTC. It specifies CASIPGQGINIQYF.

This chain connects TRBV2 to TRBJ2-3, with 10 bases matching TRBD2. CDR3 length: 14 residues. Trimming cost V 11 bases and J 4 bases; bases outside gene matches: 9. Germline V gene lookup returns CDR1 SNHLY and CDR2 FYNNEI. CDR3 sequence reads: CAGGPSGSADTQYF. The CDR3 DNA reads TGTGCCGGAGGACCTAGCGGGAGCGCAGATACGCAGTATTTT. The variable domain in full, with the rest retrieved from reference TRBV2 and TRBJ2-3, is EPEVTQTPSHQVTQMGQEVILRCVPISNHLYFYWYRQILGQKVEFLVSFYNNEISEKSEIFDDQFSVERPDGSNFTLKIRSTKLEDSAMYFCAGGPSGSADTQYFGPGTRLTVL.

The V and J genes are TRBV5-1 and TRBJ2-1; 9 bases match TRBD2. The CDR3 runs to 16 residues. V was clipped by 3 bases and J by 6 bases; unmatched bases: 10. Germline assignment: CDR1 SGHRS and CDR2 YFSETQ. The CDR3 is CASSSAQAGGLNEQFF. The CDR3 DNA reads TGCGCCAGCAGCTCAGCTCAGGCGGGGGGGCTCAATGAGCAGTTCTTC.

The V call is TRBV7-2, the J call TRBJ1-2; D gene unclear. Trimming cost V 5 bases and J 2 bases, with 15 bases left between them. This CDR3 contains 15 residues. Per the germline V gene, CDR1 is SGHTA and CDR2 is FQGNSA. The CDR3: CASSPQDRENYGYTF. As DNA, the CDR3 is TGTGCCAGCAGCCCGCAGGACCGAGAAAACTATGGCTACACCTTC.

The chain employs TRBV7-9 and TRBJ1-1; no firm D call. V was pared by 5 bases and J by 3 bases, with 7 bases between. Germline CDR1 SEHNR, CDR2 FQNEAQ (reference sequence). This CDR3 spans 12 amino acids. The CDR3 protein is CASSGVDTEAFF. CDR3 bases: TGTGCCAGCAGCGGGGTAGACACTGAAGCTTTCTTT.

This chain joins TRBV6-1 and TRBJ1-2, with 7 bases that match TRBD1. The CDR3 has 14 residues. Germline V gives CDR1 MNHNS, CDR2 SASEGT. The V and J ends lost 7 bases and 8 bases, in that order; junction bases with no gene match: 13. The CDR3 is CASKSGTEGGGYTF. The CDR3 coding sequence is TGTGCCAGCAAGTCCGGGACAGAAGGGGGCGGCTACACCTTC.

V usage is TRBV15 and J usage is TRBJ1-2, with D possibly being TRBD1 (5 bases). CDR1 LNHNV and CDR2 YYDKDF come from the germline V gene (reference sequence). Deletions cut 0 bases from V and 11 bases from J, with 10 bases between. CDR3 length: 12 residues. In DNA form, the CDR3 reads TGTGCCACCAGCAGAGAGGGCAGGGATTACACCTTC. The encoded protein is CATSREGRDYTF.

The chain couples TRBV20-1 to TRBJ2-7, with D maybe TRBD1 (6 bases). Deletions cut 5 bases from V and 4 bases from J, with 15 bases between. From germline, CDR1 is DFQATT and CDR2 SNEGSKA (reference sequence). The CDR3 is 13 amino acids. The CDR3 DNA follows: TGCAGTGCTCGACAGGCAGCCTGGTACGAGCAGTACTTC. It is translated as CSARQAAWYEQYF.

This clonotype is termed medium-sized. This chain joins TRBV7-8 and TRBJ1-6; D ambiguous. This CDR3 contains 16 residues. V lost 4 bases and J 0 bases, leaving 10 bases between the germline ends. Germline CDR1 is SGHVS and CDR2 is FQNEAQ. CDR3 coding DNA: TGTGCCAGCAGCTATCGGGCGAGCTCCTATAATTCACCCCTCCACTTT. Amino acid sequence: CASSYRASSYNSPLHF.

This clonotype showed up just once. The genes are TRBV4-3 and TRBJ1-1; no firm D call. The CDR3 has 15 amino acids. From germline, CDR1 is LGHNA and CDR2 YSLEER. V was trimmed by 1 base and J by 1 base, leaving 10 bases between them. The CDR3, as DNA: TGCGCCAGCAGCCAAGGACCCGGGAGGAACACTGAAGCTTTCTTT. Translation: CASSQGPGRNTEAFF.

V usage is TRBV24-1 and J usage is TRBJ2-1; D is ambiguous. The ends were cut back, 0 bases at V and 0 bases at J, with 14 bases in the middle. CDR1 is KGHDR, CDR2 SFDVKD, per germline. This CDR3 comprises 18 residues. The CDR3 nucleotides are TGTGCCACCAGTGATTTGCGTTCAACACGAAACTCCTACAATGAGCAGTTCTTC. Translated, it gives CATSDLRSTRNSYNEQFF.

V gene TRBV20-1 combines with J gene TRBJ1-1; D call uncertain. CDR1 DFQATT and CDR2 SNEGSKA come from the germline V gene (reference sequence). Trimming left V 4 bases short and J 3 bases short, with 12 bases between. The CDR3 runs 13 residues. The CDR3 protein is CSANKGAYTEAFF. CDR3 in DNA: TGCAGTGCTAATAAGGGAGCCTACACTGAAGCTTTCTTT.

V gene TRBV27 combines with J gene TRBJ1-4, with D possibly TRBD1 on 5 matching bases. The V gene lost 6 bases and the J gene lost 10 bases, with 15 bases spanning the gap. The length of the CDR3 is 13 residues. The germline V gene encodes CDR1 MNHEY and CDR2 SMNVEV (reference sequence). CDR3 bases: TGTGCCAGCAGACCCACCGGGGGTGGAAAACTGTTTTTT. Protein sequence: CASRPTGGGKLFF.

The V gene is TRBV7-2, the J gene TRBJ2-3; no definite D call. The germline gives CDR1 SGHTA, CDR2 FQGNSA. Trimming shortened V by 5 bases and J by 7 bases, and 13 bases separated the two germline ends. This CDR3 region has 13 residues. The CDR3 protein is CASSPLRGYTQYF. CDR3 nucleotides: TGTGCCAGCAGCCCCCTTAGAGGATATACGCAGTATTTT.

The chain employs TRBV28 and TRBJ1-6; D perhaps matches TRBD1 (5 bases). There are 16 residues in the CDR3. The V and J ends lost 2 bases and 3 bases respectively, with 11 bases between them. Germline values: CDR1 MDHEN, CDR2 SYDVKM. CDR3 loop: CASSLIPGNYNSPLHF. The CDR3 coding sequence is TGTGCCAGCAGTTTAATCCCAGGGAACTATAATTCACCCCTCCACTTT.

The CDR3 sequence is CASSRGQGINYGYTF. CDR3 nucleotides: TGTGCCAGCAGCCGGGGACAGGGGATTAACTATGGCTACACCTTC. The chain couples TRBV5-4 to TRBJ1-2; 10 positions match TRBD1. Germline-derived CDR1 and CDR2 are SGHNT and YYREEE (reference sequence). J was trimmed by 1 base and V by 4 bases; bases with no gene match: 4. The CDR3 is made up of 15 amino acids. Full variable domain (outside the CDR3, taken from reference TRBV5-4 and TRBJ1-2): ETGVTQSPTHLIKTRGQQVTLRCSSQSGHNTVSWYQQALGQGPQFIFQYYREEENGRGNFPPRFSGLQFPNYSSELNVNALELDDSALYLCASSRGQGINYGYTFGSGTRLTVV.

The genes are TRBV6-5 and TRBJ2-3, with a possible D match to TRBD2 (5 bases). From germline, CDR1 is MNHEY and CDR2 SVGAGI. This CDR3 is 13 amino acids long. V lost 4 bases to trimming and J lost 4 bases, with 9 bases between them. CDR3 sequence (DNA): TGTGCCAGCAGTTTGACTAAGGCAGATACGCAGTATTTT. It is translated as CASSLTKADTQYF.